This note documents a single T cell receptor (beta chain) sequence. Its cognate antigen is unknown. These data are taken from a study of human T cells and chemical hapten exposure. Whole-study results and caveats: Sensitizing with DPC caused no change in TCRs above 1 in 1000 frequency.

It was the library that attached unique molecular identifiers to individual cDNA molecules. Authors' analysis steps: TCRs per sample had a median of approximately 88,000 and ranged from about 23,224 to 700,000. TCRdb fed the RACE reads into MiXCR, producing one record per CDR3 protein. The V and J calls were determined by TCRdb, not by the authors. The sample records around 160,000 distinct CDR3 sequences, more than 14% being singletons. The CDR3 covers 15 residues. Germline V CDR1 and CDR2: ENHRY, SYGVKD. The V gene lost 3 bases and the J gene lost 0 bases, with 9 bases spanning the gap. Time point noted: patch test 1, 2 weeks after DPC sensitization. Stated treatment: therapeutic diphenylcyclopropenone sensitization with weekly scalp DPC.

The TCR comes from a woman younger than 45 with alopecia areata. Some clones in this sample may be carry-over from other donors' samples. The chain couples TRBV10-3 to TRBJ2-1; D is unclear. The sequencing used whole blood, collected in connection with sensitization to the hapten diphenylcyclopropenone (DPC). The chain's CDR3 is CAISERSASYNEQFF. The CDR3, as DNA: TGTGCCATCAGTGAAAGAAGCGCCTCCTACAATGAGCAGTTCTTC.